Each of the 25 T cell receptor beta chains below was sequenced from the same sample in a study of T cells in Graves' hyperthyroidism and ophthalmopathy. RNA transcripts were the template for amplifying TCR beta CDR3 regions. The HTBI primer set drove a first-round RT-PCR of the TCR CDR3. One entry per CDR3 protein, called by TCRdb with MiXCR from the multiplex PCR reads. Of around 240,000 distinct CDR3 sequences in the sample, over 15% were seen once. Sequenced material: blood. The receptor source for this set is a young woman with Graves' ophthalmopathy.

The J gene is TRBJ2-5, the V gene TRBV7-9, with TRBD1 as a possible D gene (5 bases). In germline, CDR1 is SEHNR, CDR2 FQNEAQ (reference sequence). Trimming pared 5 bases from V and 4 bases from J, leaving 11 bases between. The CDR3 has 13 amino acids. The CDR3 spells CASSEFQGETQYF. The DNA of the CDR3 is TGTGCCAGCAGCGAGTTTCAGGGAGAGACCCAGTACTTC.

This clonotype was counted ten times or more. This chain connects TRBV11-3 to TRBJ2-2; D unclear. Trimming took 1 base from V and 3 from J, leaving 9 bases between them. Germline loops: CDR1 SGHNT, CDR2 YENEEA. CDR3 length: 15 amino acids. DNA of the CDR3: TGTGCCAGCAGCTTAGTAACAGAATACACCGGGGAGCTGTTTTTT. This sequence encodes CASSLVTEYTGELFF.

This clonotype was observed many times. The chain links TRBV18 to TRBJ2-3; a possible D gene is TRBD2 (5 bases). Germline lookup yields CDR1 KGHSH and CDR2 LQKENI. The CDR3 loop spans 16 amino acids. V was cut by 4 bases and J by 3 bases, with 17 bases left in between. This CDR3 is CASSLKGERRTDTQYF. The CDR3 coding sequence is TGTGCCAGCTCACTGAAGGGAGAGCGTAGAACAGATACGCAGTATTTT.

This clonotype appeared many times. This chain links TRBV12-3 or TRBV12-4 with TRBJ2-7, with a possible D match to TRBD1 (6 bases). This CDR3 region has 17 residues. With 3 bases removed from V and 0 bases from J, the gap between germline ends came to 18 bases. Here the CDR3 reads CASSLAYRASSSYEQYF. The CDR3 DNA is TGTGCCAGCAGTTTGGCGTACAGGGCTTCGTCCTCCTACGAGCAGTACTTC.

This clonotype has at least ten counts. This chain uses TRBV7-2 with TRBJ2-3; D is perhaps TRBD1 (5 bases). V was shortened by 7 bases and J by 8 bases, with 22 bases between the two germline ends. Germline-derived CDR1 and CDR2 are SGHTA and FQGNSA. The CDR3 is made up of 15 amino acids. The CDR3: CASTQGVSAGLTQYF. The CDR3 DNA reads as TGTGCCAGCACCCAAGGGGTCTCAGCAGGCCTTACGCAGTATTTT.

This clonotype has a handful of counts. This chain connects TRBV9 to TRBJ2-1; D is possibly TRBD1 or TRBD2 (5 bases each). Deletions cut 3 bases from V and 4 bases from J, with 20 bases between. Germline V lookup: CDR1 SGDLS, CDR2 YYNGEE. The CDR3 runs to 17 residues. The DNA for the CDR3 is TGTGCCAGCAGCGGCCCCCCTTTGGGACCGGCTTACAATGAGCAGTTCTTC. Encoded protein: CASSGPPLGPAYNEQFF. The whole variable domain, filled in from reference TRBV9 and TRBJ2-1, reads DSGVTQTPKHLITATGQRVTLRCSPRSGDLSVYWYQQSLDQGLQFLIQYYNGEERAKGNILERFSAQQFPDLHSELNLSSLELGDSALYFCASSGPPLGPAYNEQFFGPGTRLTVL.

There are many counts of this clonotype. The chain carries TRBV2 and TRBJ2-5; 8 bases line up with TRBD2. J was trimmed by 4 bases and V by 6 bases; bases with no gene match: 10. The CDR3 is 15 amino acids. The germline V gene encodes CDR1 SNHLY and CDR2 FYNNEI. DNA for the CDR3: TGTGCCAGCAGAGGGACTAGGGTGAGGGGAGAGACCCAGTACTTC. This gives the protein CASRGTRVRGETQYF. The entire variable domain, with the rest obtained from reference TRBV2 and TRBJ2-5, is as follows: EPEVTQTPSHQVTQMGQEVILRCVPISNHLYFYWYRQILGQKVEFLVSFYNNEISEKSEIFDDQFSVERPDGSNFTLKIRSTKLEDSAMYFCASRGTRVRGETQYFGPGTRLLVL.

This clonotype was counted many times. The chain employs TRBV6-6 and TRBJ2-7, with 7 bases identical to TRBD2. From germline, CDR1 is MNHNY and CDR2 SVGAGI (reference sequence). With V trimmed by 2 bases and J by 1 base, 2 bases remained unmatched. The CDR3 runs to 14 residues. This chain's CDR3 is CASSYRGDSYEQYF. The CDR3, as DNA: TGTGCCAGCAGTTACCGGGGGGATTCCTACGAGCAGTACTTC.

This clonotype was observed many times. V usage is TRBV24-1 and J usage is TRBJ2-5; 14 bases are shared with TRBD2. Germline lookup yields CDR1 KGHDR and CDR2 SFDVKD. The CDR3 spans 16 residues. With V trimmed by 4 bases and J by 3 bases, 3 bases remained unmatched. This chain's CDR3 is CATSDRGLAGEETQYF. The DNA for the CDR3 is TGTGCCACCAGTGACCGGGGACTAGCGGGGGAAGAGACCCAGTACTTC.

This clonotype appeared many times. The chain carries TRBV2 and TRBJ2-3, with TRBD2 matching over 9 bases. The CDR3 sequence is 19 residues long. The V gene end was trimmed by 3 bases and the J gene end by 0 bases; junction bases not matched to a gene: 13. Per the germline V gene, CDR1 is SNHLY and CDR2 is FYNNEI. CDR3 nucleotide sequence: TGTGCCAGCAGTGATCACCTGGCCAGACTAGCGGATAGCACAGATACGCAGTATTTT. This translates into CASSDHLARLADSTDTQYF.

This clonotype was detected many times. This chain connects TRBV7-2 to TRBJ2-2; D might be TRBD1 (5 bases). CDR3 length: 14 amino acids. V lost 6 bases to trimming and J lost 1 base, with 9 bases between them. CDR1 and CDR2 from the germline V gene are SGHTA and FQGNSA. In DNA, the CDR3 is TGTGCCAGCAGTAGGCAGGGGAACACCGGGGAGCTGTTTTTT. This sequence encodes CASSRQGNTGELFF.

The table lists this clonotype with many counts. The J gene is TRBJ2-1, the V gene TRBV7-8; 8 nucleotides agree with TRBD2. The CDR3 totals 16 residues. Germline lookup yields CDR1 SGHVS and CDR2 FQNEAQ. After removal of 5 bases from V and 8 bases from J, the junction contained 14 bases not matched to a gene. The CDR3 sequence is CASSPSGGLGYDEQFF. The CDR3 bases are TGTGCCAGCAGCCCGAGCGGGGGATTAGGGTACGATGAGCAGTTCTTC.

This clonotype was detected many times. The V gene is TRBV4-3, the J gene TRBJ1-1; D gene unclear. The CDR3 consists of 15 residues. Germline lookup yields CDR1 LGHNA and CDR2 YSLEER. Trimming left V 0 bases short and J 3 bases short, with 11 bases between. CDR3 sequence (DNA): TGCGCCAGCAGCCAAGAAGCCATTGGGTACACTGAAGCTTTCTTT. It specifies CASSQEAIGYTEAFF.

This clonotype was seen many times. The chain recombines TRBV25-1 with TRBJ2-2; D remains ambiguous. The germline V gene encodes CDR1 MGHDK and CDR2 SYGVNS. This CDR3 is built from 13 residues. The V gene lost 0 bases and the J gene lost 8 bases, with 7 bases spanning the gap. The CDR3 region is CASSEYLVGELFF. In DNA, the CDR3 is TGTGCCAGCAGTGAATATTTGGTAGGGGAGCTGTTTTTT. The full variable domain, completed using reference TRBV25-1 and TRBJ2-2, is EADIYQTPRYLVIGTGKKITLECSQTMGHDKMYWYQQDPGMELHLIHYSYGVNSTEKGDLSSESTVSRIRTEHFPLTLESARPSHTSQYLCASSEYLVGELFFGEGSRLTVL.

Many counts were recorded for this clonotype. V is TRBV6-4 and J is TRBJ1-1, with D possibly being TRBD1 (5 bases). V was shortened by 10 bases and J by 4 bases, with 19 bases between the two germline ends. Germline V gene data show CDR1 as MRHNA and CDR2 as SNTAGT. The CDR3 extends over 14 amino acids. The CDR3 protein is CATGKERGGTEAFF. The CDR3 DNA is TGTGCCACCGGGAAAGAAAGGGGAGGCACTGAAGCTTTCTTT.

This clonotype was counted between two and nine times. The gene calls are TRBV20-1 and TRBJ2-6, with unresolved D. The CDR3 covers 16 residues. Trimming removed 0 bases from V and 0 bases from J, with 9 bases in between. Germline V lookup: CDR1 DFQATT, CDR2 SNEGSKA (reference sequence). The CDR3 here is CSARDRFNSGANVLTF. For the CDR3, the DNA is TGCAGTGCTAGAGATCGTTTCAACTCTGGGGCCAACGTCCTGACTTTC.

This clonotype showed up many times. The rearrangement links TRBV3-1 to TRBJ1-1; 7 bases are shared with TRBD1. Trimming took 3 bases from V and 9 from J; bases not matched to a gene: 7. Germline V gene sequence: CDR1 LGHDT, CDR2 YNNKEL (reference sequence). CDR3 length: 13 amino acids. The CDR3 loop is CASSQLQGEKAFF. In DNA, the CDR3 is TGTGCCAGCAGCCAGCTGCAGGGGGAGAAAGCTTTCTTT.

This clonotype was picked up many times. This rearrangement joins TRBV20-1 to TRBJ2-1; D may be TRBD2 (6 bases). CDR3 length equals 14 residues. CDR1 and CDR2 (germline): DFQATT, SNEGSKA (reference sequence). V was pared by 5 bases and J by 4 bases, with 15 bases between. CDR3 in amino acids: CSALASDLYNEQFF. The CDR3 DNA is TGCAGTGCTCTAGCTAGCGATCTGTACAATGAGCAGTTCTTC.

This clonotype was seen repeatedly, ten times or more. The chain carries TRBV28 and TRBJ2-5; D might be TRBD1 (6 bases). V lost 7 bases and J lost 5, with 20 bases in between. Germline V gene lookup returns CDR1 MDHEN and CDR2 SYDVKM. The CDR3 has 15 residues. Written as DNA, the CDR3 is TGTGCCAGCACCCTCGGACACAGGGAGACGGAGACCCAGTACTTC. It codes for CASTLGHRETETQYF.

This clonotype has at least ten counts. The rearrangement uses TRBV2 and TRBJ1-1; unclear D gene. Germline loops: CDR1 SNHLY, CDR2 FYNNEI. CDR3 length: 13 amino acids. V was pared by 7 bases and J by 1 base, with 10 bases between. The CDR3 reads CASNKRKNTEAFF. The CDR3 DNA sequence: TGTGCCAGCAATAAACGGAAGAACACTGAAGCTTTCTTT.

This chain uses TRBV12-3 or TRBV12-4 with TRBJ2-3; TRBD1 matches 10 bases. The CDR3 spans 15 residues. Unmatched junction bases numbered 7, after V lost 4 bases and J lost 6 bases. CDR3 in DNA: TGTGCCAGCAGTTCCAGACAGGGGGCGCGCGATACGCAGTATTTT. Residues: CASSSRQGARDTQYF.

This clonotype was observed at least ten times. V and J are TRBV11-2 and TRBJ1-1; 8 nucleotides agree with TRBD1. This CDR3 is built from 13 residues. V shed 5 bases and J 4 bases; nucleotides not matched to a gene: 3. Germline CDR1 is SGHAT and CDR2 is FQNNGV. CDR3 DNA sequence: TGTGCCAGCAGCATGACAGGGGTCACTGAAGCTTTCTTT. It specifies CASSMTGVTEAFF.

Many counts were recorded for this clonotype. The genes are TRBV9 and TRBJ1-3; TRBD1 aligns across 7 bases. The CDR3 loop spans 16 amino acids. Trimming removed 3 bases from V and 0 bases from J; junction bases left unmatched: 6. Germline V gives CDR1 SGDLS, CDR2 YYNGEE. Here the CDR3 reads CASSDNRGVSGNTIYF. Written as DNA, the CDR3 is TGTGCCAGCAGCGATAACAGGGGTGTCTCTGGAAACACCATATATTTT.

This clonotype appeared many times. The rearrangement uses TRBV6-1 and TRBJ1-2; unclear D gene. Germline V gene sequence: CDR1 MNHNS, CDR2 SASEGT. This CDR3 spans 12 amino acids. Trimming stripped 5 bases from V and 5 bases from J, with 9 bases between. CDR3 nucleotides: TGTGCCAGCAGTTCTTCACAGTATGGCTACACCTTC. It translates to CASSSSQYGYTF.

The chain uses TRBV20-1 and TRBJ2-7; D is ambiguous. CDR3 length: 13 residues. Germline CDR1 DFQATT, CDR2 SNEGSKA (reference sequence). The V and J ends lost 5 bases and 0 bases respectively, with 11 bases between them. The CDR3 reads CSALDKSSYEQYF. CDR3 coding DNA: TGCAGTGCTCTTGACAAGAGCTCCTACGAGCAGTACTTC.